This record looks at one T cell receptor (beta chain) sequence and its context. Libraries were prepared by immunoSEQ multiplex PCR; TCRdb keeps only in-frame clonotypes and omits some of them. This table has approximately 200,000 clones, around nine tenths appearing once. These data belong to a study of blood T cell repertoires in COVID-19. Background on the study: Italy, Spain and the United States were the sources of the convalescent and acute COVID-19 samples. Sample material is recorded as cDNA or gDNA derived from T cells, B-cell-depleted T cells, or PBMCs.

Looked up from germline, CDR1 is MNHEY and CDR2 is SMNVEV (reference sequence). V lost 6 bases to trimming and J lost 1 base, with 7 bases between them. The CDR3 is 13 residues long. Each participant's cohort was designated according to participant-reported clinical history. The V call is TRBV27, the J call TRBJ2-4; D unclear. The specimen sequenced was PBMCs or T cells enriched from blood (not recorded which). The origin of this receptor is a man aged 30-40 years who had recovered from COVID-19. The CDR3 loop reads CASRTWAKNIQYF. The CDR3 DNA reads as TGTGCCAGCAGGACATGGGCCAAAAACATTCAGTACTTC.